This T cell receptor beta chain was obtained from a study of PD-L1 blockade in urothelial cancer. Sequencing was performed with immunoSEQ multiplex PCR; in TCRdb, only in-frame clones are kept and a portion is missing. Among approximately 100,000 clones, about 89% were seen once, and the ten largest hold about 0.92%. This clone was observed a handful of times. V dropped 0 bases and J dropped 4; count of bases not matched to a gene: 8. Germline CDR1 and CDR2: MGHRA and YSYEKL. The CDR3 runs 16 residues. The clonotype originates from a woman older than 75 with urothelial cancer. Sequencing used PBMCs, obtained around atezolizumab (anti-PD-L1) treatment. The rearrangement uses TRBV4-1 and TRBJ1-2, with 7 bases fitting TRBD1. CDR3: CASSQEGTGTAYGYTF. CDR3 bases: TGCGCCAGCAGCCAAGAAGGGACCGGGACAGCCTATGGCTACACCTTC.